The 15 T cell receptor beta chains given below trace back to one sample, sequenced in a study of shared clonotypes between healthy human individuals. The assay was immunoSEQ multiplex PCR, and TCRdb's table has in-frame clones only and misses some. Of about 2 million clones in the sample, just under 95% were seen once. CD45RO-negative, CCR7-positively selected cells formed the naive CD8 fraction, excluding terminally differentiated effector memory CD45RA+ cells. The sample consisted of naive CD8+ T cells sorted from blood. These TCRs come from a young man in good health.

This chain joins TRBV4-1 and TRBJ2-1, with unresolved D. Germline CDR1 MGHRA, CDR2 YSYEKL. This CDR3 is 15 amino acids long. Trimming took 1 base from V and 3 from J, leaving 10 bases between them. This CDR3 reads CASSQVHADYNEQFF. The CDR3 nucleotides are TGCGCCAGCAGCCAAGTCCACGCCGACTACAATGAGCAGTTCTTC.

This clone was recorded only once. The J gene is TRBJ1-1, the V gene TRBV5-7; TRBD1 agrees at 11 bases. TRBV5-7 is known as an ORF, though its function is uncertain. Trimming cost V 4 bases and J 4 bases; bases outside gene matches: 6. The CDR3 covers 15 residues. This chain's CDR3 is CASSRTGGACTEAFF. The CDR3 nucleotides are TGTGCCAGCAGCAGGACAGGGGGCGCTTGCACTGAAGCTTTCTTT.

CDR3 coding DNA: TGTGCCAGCAGCTTGTGGGACAGGGAATTCTACGAGCAGTACTTC. It codes for CASSLWDREFYEQYF. This chain links TRBV11-2 with TRBJ2-7; 9 bases align to TRBD1. The CDR3 runs to 15 residues. Trimming removed 3 bases from V and 3 bases from J; junction bases left unmatched: 6. The germline V gene encodes CDR1 SGHAT and CDR2 FQNNGV. Full variable domain (outside the CDR3, taken from reference TRBV11-2 and TRBJ2-7): EAGVAQSPRYKIIEKRQSVAFWCNPISGHATLYWYQQILGQGPKLLIQFQNNGVVDDSQLPKDRFSAERLKGVDSTLKIQPAKLEDSAVYLCASSLWDREFYEQYFGPGTRLTVT.

The chain carries TRBV6-1 and TRBJ2-3, with D possibly TRBD2 on 5 matching bases. CDR1 and CDR2 (germline): MNHNS, SASEGT. The CDR3 extends over 14 amino acids. V was pared by 6 bases and J by 2 bases, with 12 bases between. Written as DNA, the CDR3 is TGTGCCAGCAGAGAGGGCACCGACACAGATACGCAGTATTTT. Its translation: CASREGTDTDTQYF.

The chain recombines TRBV7-8 with TRBJ2-5, with 10 nucleotides matching TRBD2. Looked up from germline, CDR1 is SGHVS and CDR2 is FQNEAQ. The CDR3 contains 15 residues. Germline trimming cut 2 bases from V and 3 bases from J; bases unmatched to any gene: 3. CDR3 protein: CASSLLLAGEETQYF. In DNA, the CDR3 is TGTGCCAGCAGCTTACTCCTAGCGGGAGAAGAGACCCAGTACTTC.

J is TRBJ2-3 and V is TRBV7-9, with a possible D match to TRBD2 (6 bases). V lost 5 bases, J lost 6 bases, and 18 bases lay in between. Germline CDR1 is SEHNR and CDR2 is FQNEAQ (reference sequence). The CDR3 has 15 residues. The CDR3 region is CASSPPGEAVDTQYF. CDR3 coding DNA: TGTGCCAGCAGCCCACCGGGGGAGGCAGTTGATACGCAGTATTTT.

The rearrangement joins TRBV27 to TRBJ2-5; no reliable D call. The V and J ends lost 2 bases and 5 bases respectively, with 9 bases between them. The CDR3 totals 13 residues. In germline, CDR1 is MNHEY, CDR2 SMNVEV (reference sequence). The CDR3 sequence: CASSLNAVETQYF. In DNA, the CDR3 is TGTGCCAGCAGTTTAAACGCGGTGGAGACCCAGTACTTC.

V gene TRBV11-2 combines with J gene TRBJ2-7, with unresolved D. V dropped 6 bases and J dropped 2 bases, with 11 bases sitting between them. The CDR3 consists of 13 residues. The V gene's germline CDR1 is SGHAT and CDR2 FQNNGV. CDR3 DNA: TGTGCCAGCAGGGCAAGTGCCGCCTACGAGCAGTACTTC. Its translation is CASRASAAYEQYF.

This chain connects TRBV30 to TRBJ2-1; TRBD2 matches 12 bases. The CDR3 contains 15 residues. Germline V gene data show CDR1 as GTSNPN and CDR2 as SVGIG (reference sequence). V was clipped by 3 bases and J by 5 bases; unmatched bases: 5. Here the CDR3 reads CAWRTLAGGNNEQFF. CDR3 coding DNA: TGTGCCTGGAGGACCCTAGCGGGAGGGAACAATGAGCAGTTCTTC.

Notes on this clone: Other nucleotide sequences from this sample produce the same CDR3. The chain combines TRBV27 with TRBJ2-1; TRBD2 matches 10 bases. V lost 6 bases, J lost 4 bases, and 3 bases stayed unmatched. CDR3 size: 14 residues. Looked up from germline, CDR1 is MNHEY and CDR2 is SMNVEV (reference sequence). The CDR3 protein is CASRSGGAYNEQFF. Written as DNA, the CDR3 is TGTGCCAGCAGAAGCGGGGGGGCTTACAATGAGCAGTTCTTC.

J is TRBJ2-5 and V is TRBV2; possible D gene TRBD1, 6 bases. This CDR3 spans 16 amino acids. The V gene lost 6 bases and the J gene lost 2 bases, with 19 bases spanning the gap. CDR1 is SNHLY, CDR2 FYNNEI, per germline. Here the CDR3 reads CASRMRPGDRQETQYF. DNA of the CDR3: TGTGCCAGCAGGATGCGGCCAGGGGATCGGCAAGAGACCCAGTACTTC.

This clone was found once. The J gene is TRBJ2-6, the V gene TRBV2, with TRBD1 as a possible D gene (5 bases). V lost 6 bases to trimming and J lost 4 bases, with 13 bases between them. This CDR3 comprises 15 residues. Germline V lookup: CDR1 SNHLY, CDR2 FYNNEI. Written as DNA, the CDR3 is TGTGCCAGCAGCGACCCAGGGTTCGGGGCCAACGTCCTGACTTTC. Its translation is CASSDPGFGANVLTF.

Note on this clone: Within the sample, other DNA sequences also encode this same CDR3. V is TRBV7-9 and J is TRBJ1-1; D is possibly TRBD1 (6 bases). Trimming removed 4 bases at V and 2 bases at J, with 11 bases between. The CDR3 length is 14 residues. Germline CDR1 and CDR2: SEHNR and FQNEAQ (reference sequence). CDR3 amino acids: CASSSRTENTEAFF. CDR3 nucleotides: TGTGCCAGCAGCTCCCGGACAGAAAACACTGAAGCTTTCTTT.

V usage is TRBV7-9 and J usage is TRBJ2-5, with D possibly being TRBD1 or TRBD2 (7 bases each). The CDR3 is 15 residues long. Per the germline V gene, CDR1 is SEHNR and CDR2 is FQNEAQ (reference sequence). Trimming took off 7 bases at V and 3 bases at J, with 18 bases between the two ends. In DNA, the CDR3 is TGTGCCAGCACCACAGGGGAGGGGTGGAAAGAGACCCAGTACTTC. This encodes CASTTGEGWKETQYF. The variable domain in full, with the rest retrieved from reference TRBV7-9 and TRBJ2-5, is DTGVSQNPRHKITKRGQNVTFRCDPISEHNRLYWYRQTLGQGPEFLTYFQNEAQLEKSRLLSDRFSAERPKGSFSTLEIQRTEQGDSAMYLCASTTGEGWKETQYFGPGTRLLVL.

The V and J genes are TRBV5-1 and TRBJ2-1, with D possibly being TRBD1 (6 bases). Trimming cost V 0 bases and J 0 bases, with 10 bases left between them. CDR1 and CDR2 (germline): SGHRS, YFSETQ. The CDR3 has 16 residues. DNA for the CDR3: TGCGCCAGCAGCTTGGGGGGGACAAGCTCCTACAATGAGCAGTTCTTC. Protein product: CASSLGGTSSYNEQFF.